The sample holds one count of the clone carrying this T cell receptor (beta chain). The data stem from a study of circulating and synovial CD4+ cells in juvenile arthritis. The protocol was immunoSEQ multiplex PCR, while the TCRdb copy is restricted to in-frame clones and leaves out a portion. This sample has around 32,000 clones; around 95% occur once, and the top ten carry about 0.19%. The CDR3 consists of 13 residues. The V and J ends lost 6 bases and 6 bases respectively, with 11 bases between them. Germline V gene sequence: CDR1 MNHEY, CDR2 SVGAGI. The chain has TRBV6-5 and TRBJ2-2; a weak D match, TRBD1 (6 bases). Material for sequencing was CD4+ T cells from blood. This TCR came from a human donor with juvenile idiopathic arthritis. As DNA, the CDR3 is TGTGCCAGCAGCTCAGGGGTTCCCGGGGAGCTGTTTTTT. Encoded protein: CASSSGVPGELFF.